This passage covers 12 T cell receptor beta chains from one sample sequenced in a study of T-cell reconstitution after alpha-beta-depleted transplantation in children. Molecular barcoding with unique molecular identifiers was used for the TCRbeta library. TCRdb re-called the PCR reads with MiXCR, one entry per CDR3 protein. The table lists around 440,000 distinct CDR3 sequences, roughly a tenth of them singletons, with around 2.2% in the top ten. Source: PBMCs, taken before TCRalphabeta/CD19-depleted stem cell transplant. These receptors all stem from a child aged 2 to 10 with inherited bone marrow failure, due to receive a stem cell transplant.

This clonotype was found many times. The chain carries TRBV5-1 and TRBJ2-3, with TRBD2 identical over 16 bases. Germline CDR1 is SGHRS and CDR2 is YFSETQ. This CDR3 is built from 17 residues. Germline trimming cut 7 bases from V and 5 bases from J; bases unmatched to any gene: 10. The CDR3 sequence is CASSQIGTSGRGDTQYF. CDR3 nucleotide sequence: TGCGCCAGCTCACAGATAGGGACTAGCGGGAGGGGAGATACGCAGTATTTT.

The chain is built from TRBV20-1 and TRBJ2-3, with TRBD2 as a possible D gene (6 bases). V lost 7 bases, J lost 0 bases, and 17 bases lay in between. Germline lookup yields CDR1 DFQATT and CDR2 SNEGSKA (reference sequence). The CDR3 extends over 15 amino acids. CDR3 in amino acids: CSGPGLTRSTDTQYF. DNA of the CDR3: TGCAGTGGTCCGGGACTTACGAGGAGCACAGATACGCAGTATTTT.

This clonotype was counted many times. The rearrangement joins TRBV21-1 to TRBJ2-3; the table gives TRBD1 as D, unverified against the DNA. TRBV21-1 is a documented pseudogene. The CDR3 sequence is 15 residues long. CDR3 sequence (DNA): TGTGCCAGCAGCCAAGGGGGCGGGTCCACAGATACGCAGTATTTT. Its protein product is CASSQGGGSTDTQYF.

At least ten counts were recorded for this clonotype. This rearrangement joins TRBV2 to TRBJ2-5; no reliable D call. The CDR3 totals 13 residues. Trimming left V 4 bases short and J 5 bases short, with 11 bases between. From germline, CDR1 is SNHLY and CDR2 FYNNEI. The CDR3: CASSGEWAETQYF. CDR3 coding DNA: TGTGCCAGCAGTGGGGAATGGGCGGAGACCCAGTACTTC. The variable domain in full, with the rest retrieved from reference TRBV2 and TRBJ2-5, is EPEVTQTPSHQVTQMGQEVILRCVPISNHLYFYWYRQILGQKVEFLVSFYNNEISEKSEIFDDQFSVERPDGSNFTLKIRSTKLEDSAMYFCASSGEWAETQYFGPGTRLLVL.

This clonotype was found a few times. The chain uses TRBV7-2 and TRBJ2-3; D is ambiguous. Germline CDR1 and CDR2: SGHTA and FQGNSA. This CDR3 is built from 13 residues. Trimming took 1 base from V and 5 from J, leaving 7 bases between them. Here the CDR3 reads CASSLDPGDTQYF. The CDR3 nucleotides read TGTGCCAGCAGCTTAGATCCAGGAGATACGCAGTATTTT.

As for this clonotype: Just one base apart from a much larger clone, this may be a read error. The gene calls are TRBV29-1 and TRBJ2-1; 10 bases align to TRBD2. The germline V gene has CDR1 SQVTM and CDR2 ANQGSEA. The CDR3 runs 10 residues. Trimming cost V 7 bases and J 15 bases; bases outside gene matches: 6. The CDR3 bases are TGCAGCGGCTCAGCGGGAGGGGTGTTCTTC. This translates into CSGSAGGVFF.

J is TRBJ2-7 and V is TRBV5-5; D is unclear. The V gene's germline CDR1 is SGHKS and CDR2 YYEKEE (reference sequence). The CDR3 extends over 15 amino acids. Trimming stripped 0 bases from V and 1 base from J, with 11 bases between. CDR3 protein: CASSLEPLGSYEQYF. CDR3 DNA sequence: TGTGCCAGCAGCTTGGAGCCACTGGGTTCCTACGAGCAGTACTTC. The full variable domain, with the rest looked up from reference TRBV5-5 and TRBJ2-7, is DAGVTQSPTHLIKTRGQQVTLRCSPISGHKSVSWYQQVLGQGPQFIFQYYEKEERGRGNFPDRFSARQFPNYSSELNVNALLLGDSALYLCASSLEPLGSYEQYFGPGTRLTVT.

This clonotype has ten or more counts. This chain connects TRBV7-8 to TRBJ2-1; 7 bases agree with TRBD2. J was trimmed by 15 bases and V by 2 bases; bases with no gene match: 13. CDR1 is SGHVS, CDR2 FQNEAQ, per germline. The length of the CDR3 is 14 residues. This CDR3 reads CASSLLAGERARFF. The CDR3 nucleotides read TGTGCCAGCAGCTTATTGGCGGGAGAGAGGGCGCGGTTCTTC.

The table lists this clonotype with many counts. The chain is built from TRBV12-3 or TRBV12-4 and TRBJ2-1; D might be TRBD1 or TRBD2, each matching 5 bases. The CDR3 is made up of 14 amino acids. Trimming left V 3 bases short and J 9 bases short, with 15 bases between. As DNA, the CDR3 is TGTGCCAGCAGTTTGCCTGCTGGGACGGGTGAGCAGTTCTTC. Protein product: CASSLPAGTGEQFF.

This clonotype was recorded at least ten times. The CDR3 region is CASSSRTSGGTQETQYF. In DNA, the CDR3 is TGTGCCAGCAGCTCTCGGACTAGCGGGGGGACCCAAGAGACCCAGTACTTC. J is TRBJ2-5 and V is TRBV7-9, with 14 nucleotides matching TRBD2. Germline V gene data show CDR1 as SEHNR and CDR2 as FQNEAQ (reference sequence). The CDR3 spans 17 residues. V dropped 4 bases and J dropped 1; count of bases not matched to a gene: 5.

In its sample, this clonotype was seen a few times. DNA of the CDR3: TGCAGCGTTGAAGCAAGTCAGGCGGGACAGGGGTATCGAGAGACCCAGTACTTC. Protein product: CSVEASQAGQGYRETQYF. V and J are TRBV29-1 and TRBJ2-5, with TRBD1 matching 10 bases. Trimming took 1 base from V and 4 from J; bases not matched to a gene: 15. The germline V gene encodes CDR1 SQVTM and CDR2 ANQGSEA. The CDR3 is made up of 18 amino acids. Full variable domain (remainder filled in from reference TRBV29-1 and TRBJ2-5): SAVISQKPSRDICQRGTSLTIQCQVDSQVTMMFWYRQQPGQSLTLIATANQGSEATYESGFVIDKFPISRPNLTFSTLTVSNMSPEDSSIYLCSVEASQAGQGYRETQYFGPGTRLLVL.

The gene calls are TRBV2 and TRBJ2-4; D is possibly TRBD2 (7 bases). Germline CDR1 reads SNHLY; CDR2 reads FYNNEI. V was trimmed by 1 base and J by 13 bases, leaving 14 bases between them. There are 13 residues in the CDR3. CDR3 region: CASSEGGGRLQYF. The CDR3 nucleotides are TGTGCCAGCAGTGAAGGGGGGGGGCGTCTCCAGTACTTC.